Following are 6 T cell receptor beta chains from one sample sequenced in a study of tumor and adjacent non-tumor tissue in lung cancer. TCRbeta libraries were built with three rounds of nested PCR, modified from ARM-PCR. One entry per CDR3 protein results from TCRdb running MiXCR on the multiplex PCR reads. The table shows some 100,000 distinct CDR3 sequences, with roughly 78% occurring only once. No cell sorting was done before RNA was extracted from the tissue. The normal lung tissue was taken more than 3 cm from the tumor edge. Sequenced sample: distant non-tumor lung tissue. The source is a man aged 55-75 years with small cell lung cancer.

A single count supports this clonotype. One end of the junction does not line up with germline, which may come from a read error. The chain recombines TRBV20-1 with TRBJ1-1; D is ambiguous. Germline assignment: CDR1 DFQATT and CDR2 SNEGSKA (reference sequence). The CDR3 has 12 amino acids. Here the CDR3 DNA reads TGTAGTGCGACAAGGGTGAACACTGAAGCTTTCTTT. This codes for CSATRVNTEAFF.

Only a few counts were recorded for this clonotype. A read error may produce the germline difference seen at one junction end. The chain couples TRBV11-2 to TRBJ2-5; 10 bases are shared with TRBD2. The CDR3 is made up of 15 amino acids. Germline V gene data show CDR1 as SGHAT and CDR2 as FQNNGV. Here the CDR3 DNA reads TGTGACAGCAGCTTAGCACTAGCGGGATTAGAGACTCAGTACTTC. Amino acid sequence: CDSSLALAGLETQYF.

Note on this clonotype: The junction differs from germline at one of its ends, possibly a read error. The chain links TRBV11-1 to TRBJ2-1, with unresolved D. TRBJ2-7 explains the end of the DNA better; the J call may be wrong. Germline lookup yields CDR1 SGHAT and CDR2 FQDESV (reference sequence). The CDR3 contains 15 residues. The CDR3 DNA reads TGTGCCAGTAGCTTACTCGCGGCATCCTACAATGAGCAGTACTTC. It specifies CASSLLAASYNEQYF.

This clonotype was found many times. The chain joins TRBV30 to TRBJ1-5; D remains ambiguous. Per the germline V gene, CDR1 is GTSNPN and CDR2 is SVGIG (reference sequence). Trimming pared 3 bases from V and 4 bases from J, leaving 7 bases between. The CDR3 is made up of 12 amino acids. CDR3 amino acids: CAWSGPNQPQHF. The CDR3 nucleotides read TGTGCCTGGAGCGGACCGAATCAGCCCCAGCATTTT.

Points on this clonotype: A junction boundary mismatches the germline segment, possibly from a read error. CDR3 sequence reads: CAISDMREGYYTQFF. CDR3 nucleotide sequence: TGTGCCATCAGTGATATGAGGGAGGGGTATTATACGCAGTTTTTT. V gene TRBV10-3 combines with J gene TRBJ2-3, with TRBD2 matching over 7 bases. The germline V gene encodes CDR1 ENHRY and CDR2 SYGVKD. CDR3 size: 15 residues.

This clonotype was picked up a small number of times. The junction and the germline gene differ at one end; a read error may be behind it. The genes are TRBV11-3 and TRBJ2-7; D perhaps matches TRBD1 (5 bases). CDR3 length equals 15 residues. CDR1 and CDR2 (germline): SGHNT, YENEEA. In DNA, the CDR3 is TGTGTCAGCAACTACGGGCAGGGAAGTGGGCACGAGCAGTACTTC. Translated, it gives CVSNYGQGSGHEQYF.